These 7 T cell receptor beta chains came from one sample sequenced in a study of blood T cell repertoires in COVID-19. Sequencing used immunoSEQ multiplex PCR; TCRdb keeps in-frame clones, though not all of them. Seen here are roughly 230,000 clones, roughly 81% observed once, and the top ten hold about 0.91%. Sequencing was carried out using peripheral blood. These receptors were obtained from a middle-aged man with acute or convalescent COVID-19.

Comments on this clone: One end of the junction fails to match germline, which may point to a read error. The gene calls are TRBV29-1 and TRBJ1-1; 7 bases align to TRBD1. The CDR3 contains 12 residues. In germline, CDR1 is SQVTM, CDR2 ANQGSEA. Written as DNA, the CDR3 is TGCAGCGCCGGGACAGTGAAAACTGAAGCTTTCTTT. Its protein product is CSAGTVKTEAFF.

This clone is a singleton in its sample. This rearrangement joins TRBV30 to TRBJ1-3, with 7 bases identical to TRBD1. There are 13 residues in the CDR3. Germline-derived CDR1 and CDR2 are GTSNPN and SVGIG (reference sequence). V was pared by 5 bases and J by 8 bases, with 9 bases of the junction left unmatched. The CDR3 bases are TGTGCCTGGGCCCTTGGAAGGGGGCACACCATATATTTT. Translating gives CAWALGRGHTIYF.

The rearrangement uses TRBV4-1 and TRBJ1-2, with D perhaps TRBD1 (5 bases). From germline, CDR1 is MGHRA and CDR2 YSYEKL. The CDR3 is 15 residues long. The V end was cut by 1 base, the J end by 4 bases, with 13 bases between. For the CDR3, the DNA is TGCGCCAGCAGCCAAGGTAGGGGCGCGTCCTATGGCTACACCTTC. Translation: CASSQGRGASYGYTF.

The table lists this clone with a few counts. V gene TRBV5-6 combines with J gene TRBJ2-1; the D gene is possibly TRBD2 (5 bases). V dropped 0 bases and J dropped 0 bases, with 13 bases sitting between them. The CDR3 spans 17 residues. Germline V CDR1 and CDR2: SGHDT, YYEEEE. The CDR3 nucleotides read TGTGCCAGCAGCTTGGGAGGGCCTAGAACCTCCTACAATGAGCAGTTCTTC. As protein: CASSLGGPRTSYNEQFF.

This chain connects TRBV2 to TRBJ2-5, with TRBD1 matching 7 bases. The V gene end was trimmed by 4 bases and the J gene end by 5 bases; junction bases not matched to a gene: 7. Germline lookup yields CDR1 SNHLY and CDR2 FYNNEI. This CDR3 is built from 14 residues. As DNA, the CDR3 is TGTGCCAGCAGTGTTGAGGGGGCGGGCGAGACCCAGTACTTC. Its translation: CASSVEGAGETQYF.

The chain uses TRBV5-6 and TRBJ1-2, with D unclear. V lost 4 bases and J lost 8, with 12 bases in between. CDR1 is SGHDT and CDR2 is YYEEEE in the germline V gene. The CDR3 is 12 amino acids. CDR3 DNA: TGTGCCAGCAGCCCGCTTACGGGAGGCTACACCTTC. Translated: CASSPLTGGYTF.

The gene calls are TRBV5-3 and TRBJ1-5; D not certain. TRBV5-3 is assigned to the ORF class and has an uncertain function. V lost 4 bases to trimming and J lost 12 bases, with 14 bases between them. This CDR3 has 12 amino acids. CDR3 in amino acids: CARSKEFPSQHF. The CDR3 DNA sequence: TGTGCCAGAAGCAAGGAGTTCCCTAGCCAGCATTTT.